The next 22 T cell receptor beta chains were all read from a single sample in a study of blood T cell repertoires in COVID-19. Produced via immunoSEQ multiplex PCR; TCRdb's table is partial and in-frame only. In the table there are 150,000 to 250,000 clones, about 76% of which are singletons. Material: peripheral blood. The receptors here all came from a woman aged 40 to 50 with COVID-19, enrolled during active disease.

V and J are TRBV2 and TRBJ2-7; 7 nucleotides line up with TRBD1. In germline, CDR1 is SNHLY, CDR2 FYNNEI. The CDR3 is made up of 16 amino acids. After removal of 4 bases from V and 4 bases from J, the junction contained 13 bases not matched to a gene. DNA of the CDR3: TGTGCCAGCAGTGGCGGCCTGGGACAGCGGACGTACGAGCAGTACTTC. Its protein product is CASSGGLGQRTYEQYF.

This clone came up a few times. The chain combines TRBV20-1 with TRBJ1-2; D gene unclear. With 4 bases removed from V and 14 bases from J, the gap between germline ends came to 14 bases. CDR3 length: 10 residues. Germline V lookup: CDR1 DFQATT, CDR2 SNEGSKA (reference sequence). CDR3 in amino acids: CSAKRPLETF. The CDR3 coding sequence is TGCAGTGCTAAGCGACCTCTAGAGACCTTC.

V is TRBV7-6 and J is TRBJ2-7; TRBD2 is a possible D gene (6 bases). V shed 5 bases and J shed 6 bases, with 14 bases lying between them. The CDR3 loop spans 13 amino acids. Germline V gives CDR1 SGHVS, CDR2 FNYEAQ. CDR3 nucleotide sequence: TGTGCCAGCAGCCGCGCTGCGGGGCTCGAGCAGTACTTC. It yields the protein CASSRAAGLEQYF.

The chain combines TRBV3-1 (or the pseudogene TRBV3-2) with TRBJ1-1; 7 bases align to TRBD1. The CDR3 has 13 amino acids. Germline CDR1 LGHDT, CDR2 YNNKEL (reference sequence). With V trimmed by 1 base and J by 11 bases, 7 bases remained unmatched. In nucleotides, the CDR3 is TGTGCCAGCAGCCAAGGAAGGACACAGGGGGCTTTCTTT. Residues: CASSQGRTQGAFF.

This clone has only one observation. This chain links TRBV7-8 with TRBJ2-1; 12 positions agree with TRBD2. The CDR3 contains 18 residues. Trimming removed 5 bases from V and 8 bases from J; junction bases left unmatched: 16. CDR1 and CDR2 (germline): SGHVS, FQNEAQ. The CDR3 loop reads CASSRASGGARIGHEQFF. The DNA for the CDR3 is TGTGCCAGCAGCCGAGCTAGCGGGGGGGCTCGGATTGGCCATGAGCAGTTCTTC.

CDR3 bases: TGCGCCAGCAGTGAGAGGGGGACAGGGGGACTTGATACGCAGTATTTT. This sequence encodes CASSERGTGGLDTQYF. The chain has TRBV10-1 and TRBJ2-3; 11 positions agree with TRBD1. V dropped 2 bases and J dropped 6; count of bases not matched to a gene: 7. The CDR3 spans 16 residues. Germline CDR1 and CDR2: WNHNN and SYGVQD (reference sequence).

The V and J genes are TRBV30 and TRBJ2-2, with 8 bases lining up with TRBD1. The CDR3 loop spans 14 amino acids. Trimming took 3 bases from V and 4 from J; bases not matched to a gene: 4. CDR1 and CDR2 (germline): GTSNPN, SVGIG (reference sequence). The DNA for the CDR3 is TGTGCCTGGAGAGTTACAGGGGGCACCGGGGAGCTGTTTTTT. This gives the protein CAWRVTGGTGELFF.

The V and J genes are TRBV5-6 and TRBJ1-1; no firm D call. With 2 bases removed from V and 3 bases from J, the gap between germline ends came to 8 bases. CDR1 and CDR2 (germline): SGHDT, YYEEEE. This CDR3 spans 13 amino acids. CDR3 region: CASSLQPDTEAFF. The CDR3 nucleotides are TGTGCCAGCAGCTTACAGCCTGACACTGAAGCTTTCTTT.

This clone was found a few times. This chain links TRBV10-1 with TRBJ1-1; 7 bases agree with TRBD1. Trimming took 9 bases from V and 5 from J; bases not matched to a gene: 12. The CDR3 loop spans 14 amino acids. Germline CDR1 and CDR2: WNHNN and SYGVQD (reference sequence). CDR3 bases: TGCGCCAGACCCGGACAGGCGGCGCGGACTGAAGCTTTCTTT. Translated, it gives CARPGQAARTEAFF.

Concerning this clone itself: Other DNA sequences in this specimen translate into the identical CDR3. The chain has TRBV6-5 and TRBJ2-2; 7 bases match TRBD1. The CDR3 is made up of 14 amino acids. Germline V CDR1 and CDR2: MNHEY, SVGAGI. The V and J ends lost 3 bases and 4 bases, in that order; junction bases with no gene match: 2. CDR3 sequence: CASSYRGRTGELFF. CDR3 nucleotide sequence: TGTGCCAGCAGTTATAGGGGGCGCACCGGGGAGCTGTTTTTT.

The rearrangement joins TRBV5-5 to TRBJ2-4; 8 bases agree with TRBD1. J lost 0 bases, V lost 0 bases, and 14 bases had no gene match. The CDR3 sequence is 20 residues long. Germline V lookup: CDR1 SGHKS, CDR2 YYEKEE (reference sequence). In nucleotides, the CDR3 is TGTGCCAGCAGCTTGGGTTTGGGTCAGGGGGCGAACTTAGCCAAAAACATTCAGTACTTC. It codes for CASSLGLGQGANLAKNIQYF. Full variable domain (missing parts from reference TRBV5-5 and TRBJ2-4): DAGVTQSPTHLIKTRGQQVTLRCSPISGHKSVSWYQQVLGQGPQFIFQYYEKEERGRGNFPDRFSARQFPNYSSELNVNALLLGDSALYLCASSLGLGQGANLAKNIQYFGAGTRLSVL.

This chain connects TRBV2 to TRBJ2-3; the D gene is possibly TRBD2 (5 bases). Germline CDR1 SNHLY, CDR2 FYNNEI. V lost 5 bases and J lost 8, with 11 bases in between. This CDR3 has 12 residues. Here the CDR3 DNA reads TGTGCCAGCAGTACTACAGAGGGTACGCAGTATTTT. It codes for CASSTTEGTQYF.

This clone was recorded a few times. The chain couples TRBV29-1 to TRBJ1-2; 8 nucleotides match TRBD1. Germline values: CDR1 SQVTM, CDR2 ANQGSEA. CDR3 size: 13 residues. Trimming at V came to 7 bases and at J to 4 bases, leaving 8 bases not matched to a gene. The CDR3 bases are TGCAGCGGGACCACAGGGGGAGGCTATGGCTACACCTTC. This codes for CSGTTGGGYGYTF.

The chain combines TRBV4-2 with TRBJ1-4; D gene unclear. Germline assignment: CDR1 LGHNA and CDR2 YNFKEQ. Trimming took off 0 bases at V and 10 bases at J, with 15 bases between the two ends. This CDR3 contains 15 residues. This CDR3 is CASSQESYGMGKLFF. CDR3 DNA sequence: TGTGCCAGCAGCCAAGAGTCGTACGGGATGGGAAAACTGTTTTTT.

The chain carries TRBV18 and TRBJ1-2; 7 nucleotides line up with TRBD1. The length of the CDR3 is 15 residues. Germline CDR1 reads KGHSH; CDR2 reads LQKENI. Trimming at V came to 6 bases and at J to 6 bases, leaving 13 bases not matched to a gene. The CDR3 DNA reads as TGTGCCAGCTCGCCTAGGACCGGGACAGAGGATGGCTACACCTTC. Residues: CASSPRTGTEDGYTF.

V usage is TRBV5-8 and J usage is TRBJ2-3, with D uncertain. CDR3 length equals 13 residues. The germline V gene has CDR1 SGHTS and CDR2 YDEGEE. Trimming pared 4 bases from V and 0 bases from J, leaving 6 bases between. This chain's CDR3 is CASSHFSTDTQYF. DNA of the CDR3: TGTGCCAGCAGCCATTTTAGCACAGATACGCAGTATTTT.

The V gene is TRBV19, the J gene TRBJ2-7; 9 positions agree with TRBD1. Germline CDR1 and CDR2: LNHDA and SQIVND (reference sequence). The CDR3 consists of 15 residues. With V trimmed by 6 bases and J by 4 bases, 10 bases remained unmatched. In nucleotides, the CDR3 is TGTGCCAGTAGCGTACAGGGGGCGGCGACATACGAGCAGTACTTC. It yields the protein CASSVQGAATYEQYF.

This chain joins TRBV5-5 and TRBJ2-3, with 9 bases that match TRBD2. The germline CDR1 and CDR2 sequences are SGHKS and YYEKEE (reference sequence). This CDR3 has 16 residues. With V trimmed by 0 bases and J by 3 bases, 5 bases remained unmatched. The CDR3 region is CASSLGIAGATDTQYF. Here the CDR3 DNA reads TGTGCCAGCAGCTTGGGAATAGCGGGAGCAACAGATACGCAGTATTTT.

This rearrangement joins TRBV6-5 to TRBJ1-1; D is undetermined. The CDR3 covers 14 residues. In germline, CDR1 is MNHEY, CDR2 SVGAGI. V dropped 1 base and J dropped 7 bases, with 13 bases sitting between them. CDR3 nucleotides: TGTGCCAGCAGTTACTACCCAGGTCGGGGTGAAGCTTTCTTT. Its protein product is CASSYYPGRGEAFF.

The J gene is TRBJ2-3, the V gene TRBV7-2, with 7 bases fitting TRBD1. V shed 3 bases and J 2 bases; nucleotides not matched to a gene: 5. CDR1 is SGHTA and CDR2 is FQGNSA in the germline V gene. The CDR3 is 15 residues long. The CDR3 is CASSFGDSHTDTQYF. In DNA form, the CDR3 reads TGTGCCAGCAGCTTCGGGGACAGCCACACAGATACGCAGTATTTT.

Concerning this clone: One end of the junction is discordant with germline, which a read error may explain. The chain joins TRBV18 to TRBJ2-7; a possible D gene is TRBD1 (6 bases). CDR3 length: 16 amino acids. The germline gives CDR1 KGHSH, CDR2 LQKENI. CDR3 DNA: TGTGCCAGCTCCCCACTACCAGGGACATCAAACTACGAGCAGTACTTC. It specifies CASSPLPGTSNYEQYF.

The chain carries TRBV4-1 and TRBJ2-1; TRBD2 is a possible D gene (6 bases). The CDR3 sequence is 15 residues long. Trimming cost V 4 bases and J 4 bases, with 14 bases left between them. Germline CDR1 reads MGHRA; CDR2 reads YSYEKL. Here the CDR3 DNA reads TGCGCCAGCAGCCGCGCGCGGACTAATTACAATGAGCAGTTCTTC. Translating it yields CASSRARTNYNEQFF.